The 26 T cell receptor beta chains presented below share a single source sample, sequenced in a study of T cells expressing NK-cell markers. TCRdb re-called the 5' RACE reads and shows each CDR3 protein once, DNA omitted. The table for this sample gives a few hundred thousand distinct CDR3 sequences. Material: blood T cells: a sorted CD56 or NKG2C T cell subset, CD4+ or CD8+ T cells, or bulk PBMC T cells (not recorded which). These receptors came from a man aged 18 to 29 in good health.

The V and J genes are TRBV27 and TRBJ1-5; checking the TCRdb D call of TRBD1 is not possible without DNA. This CDR3 is 16 amino acids long. CDR1 and CDR2 from the germline V gene are MNHEY and SMNVEV (reference sequence). The CDR3 loop is CASSLSARARNQPQHF.

This rearrangement joins TRBV9 to TRBJ1-3. The CDR3 totals 15 residues. Germline-derived CDR1 and CDR2 are SGDLS and YYNGEE. CDR3 sequence: CASSVGQGSGNTIYF.

V and J are TRBV11-2 and TRBJ2-2. CDR3 size: 18 residues. CDR1 and CDR2 (germline): SGHAT, FQNNGV. Here the CDR3 reads CASSLVLAGNANTGELFF.

The chain recombines TRBV20-1 with TRBJ2-1; TCRdb's D call, TRBD2, is unchecked because there is no DNA. Looked up from germline, CDR1 is DFQATT and CDR2 is SNEGSKA (reference sequence). The CDR3 contains 19 residues. CDR3 sequence: CSARGWDGTPSGGNNEQFF.

The chain uses TRBV10-3 and TRBJ2-7; TCRdb calls TRBD2, which cannot be checked without DNA. The CDR3 has 12 amino acids. CDR1 and CDR2 (germline): ENHRY, SYGVKD. The CDR3 spells CAISDTGRGQYF.

J is TRBJ2-2 and V is TRBV6-5; the TRBD1 assignment by TCRdb is unverifiable without DNA. The CDR3 is 14 amino acids. The V gene's germline CDR1 is MNHEY and CDR2 SVGAGI. Here the CDR3 reads CASSYSGRSGELFF.

The chain has TRBV10-3 and TRBJ2-1. This CDR3 contains 18 residues. Per germline, CDR1 ENHRY and CDR2 SYGVKD. The CDR3 here is CAISELRFGQVYDNEQFF.

This chain connects TRBV20-1 to TRBJ1-4. Germline CDR1 and CDR2: DFQATT and SNEGSKA (reference sequence). CDR3 size: 11 residues. CDR3 sequence: CSGHEDEKLFF.

The V gene is TRBV7-9, the J gene TRBJ2-7; with no DNA, the TCRdb D assignment of TRBD1 cannot be verified. CDR1 is SEHNR and CDR2 is FQNEAQ in the germline V gene (reference sequence). This CDR3 contains 16 residues. The CDR3 here is CASSSSGDRRSYEQYF.

This chain connects TRBV6-5 to TRBJ1-3. The CDR3 is 15 amino acids. Germline V lookup: CDR1 MNHEY, CDR2 SVGAGI. The CDR3 sequence is CASSYSRITGNTIYF.

The J gene is TRBJ2-1, the V gene TRBV7-9; there is no DNA to check the TCRdb D call of TRBD2. Per the germline V gene, CDR1 is SEHNR and CDR2 is FQNEAQ (reference sequence). CDR3 size: 17 residues. CDR3 sequence reads: CASSLGISGLPTHEQFF.

The chain uses TRBV20-1 and TRBJ2-1; TCRdb designates TRBD1, a call that cannot be tested without DNA. This CDR3 comprises 15 residues. Germline-derived CDR1 and CDR2 are DFQATT and SNEGSKA (reference sequence). CDR3 sequence reads: CSARIPGPAYNEQFF.

The V call is TRBV7-9, the J call TRBJ2-1. Per the germline V gene, CDR1 is SEHNR and CDR2 is FQNEAQ (reference sequence). CDR3 length: 15 amino acids. CDR3 sequence reads: CASRPASIRHNEQFF.

The chain recombines TRBV11-2 with TRBJ1-1. The CDR3 runs 14 residues. CDR1 is SGHAT, CDR2 FQNNGV, per germline. CDR3: CASSPQRGDTEAFF.

This chain links TRBV7-6 with TRBJ2-7; TCRdb outputs TRBD2, but without DNA this stays unchecked. Germline CDR1 reads SGHVS; CDR2 reads FNYEAQ. The CDR3 spans 17 residues. The CDR3 reads CASSLTVAGGTPYEQYF.

This CDR3 reads CASSQPKTGVGNQPQHF. The chain joins TRBV6-2 or TRBV6-3 to TRBJ1-5; the D call from TCRdb, TRBD1, cannot be confirmed without DNA. CDR1 is MNHEY and CDR2 is SVGEGT in the germline V gene. The length of the CDR3 is 17 residues.

V gene TRBV29-1 combines with J gene TRBJ2-2; TCRdb gives TRBD1 as the D gene, but with no DNA this cannot be confirmed. Looked up from germline, CDR1 is SQVTM and CDR2 is ANQGSEA. This CDR3 has 15 amino acids. CDR3 sequence reads: CSVARQGIRTGELFF.

This rearrangement joins TRBV6-1 to TRBJ1-5; TCRdb's D gene call, TRBD1, goes unchecked for lack of DNA. Looked up from germline, CDR1 is MNHNS and CDR2 is SASEGT. The CDR3 extends over 14 amino acids. The CDR3 loop reads CASSLGQGAQPQHF.

The chain uses TRBV10-2 and TRBJ1-4. Germline values: CDR1 WSHSY, CDR2 SAAADI. The CDR3 runs 12 residues. This CDR3 reads CASRASDEKLFF.

The J gene is TRBJ2-1, the V gene TRBV5-1. The CDR3 spans 14 residues. Germline V gene sequence: CDR1 SGHRS, CDR2 YFSETQ. Here the CDR3 reads CASSLDQRGNEQFF.

This CDR3 reads CSANFQPISYNEQFF. The rearrangement links TRBV20-1 to TRBJ2-1. This CDR3 has 15 residues. Per the germline V gene, CDR1 is DFQATT and CDR2 is SNEGSKA (reference sequence).

V and J are TRBV18 and TRBJ2-2; TCRdb indicates TRBD2, and absent DNA this call remains unverified. CDR3 length: 17 amino acids. The germline V gene has CDR1 KGHSH and CDR2 LQKENI. The CDR3 loop reads CASSPLRTSDSTGELFF.

The rearrangement uses TRBV7-4 and TRBJ1-1; TCRdb indicates TRBD1, and absent DNA this call remains unverified. CDR3 length: 16 amino acids. Germline V gives CDR1 SGHVT, CDR2 SQSDAQ. CDR3 protein: CASSLKCRGDSPEAFF.

The chain joins TRBV12-3 or TRBV12-4 to TRBJ2-1; the D gene TCRdb calls, TRBD2, cannot be checked with no DNA. The CDR3 spans 17 residues. The CDR3 loop reads CASSPRPSGSVESEQFF.

The rearrangement uses TRBV12-3 or TRBV12-4 and TRBJ2-7; TCRdb designates TRBD1, a call that cannot be tested without DNA. This CDR3 contains 15 residues. CDR3 region: CASSFWSDNSYEQYF.

The rearrangement links TRBV10-3 to TRBJ2-2; absent DNA, TCRdb's TRBD1 call cannot be checked. The CDR3 contains 14 residues. Germline values: CDR1 ENHRY, CDR2 SYGVKD. CDR3 amino acids: CAITGERSTGELFF.